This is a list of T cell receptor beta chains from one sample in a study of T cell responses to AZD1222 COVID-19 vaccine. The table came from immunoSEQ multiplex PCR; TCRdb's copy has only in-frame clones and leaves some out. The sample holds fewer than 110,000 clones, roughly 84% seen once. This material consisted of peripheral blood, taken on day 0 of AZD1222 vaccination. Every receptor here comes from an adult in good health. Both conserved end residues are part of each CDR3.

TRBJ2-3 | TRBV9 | CASSVSQVGTDTQYF
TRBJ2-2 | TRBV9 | CASSVGQSTGELFF
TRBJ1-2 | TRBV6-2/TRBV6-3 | CASSPPLPGQGSDYGYTF
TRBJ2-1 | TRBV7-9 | CASSLDTIRREFF
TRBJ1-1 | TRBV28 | CASSLQRVGTEAFF
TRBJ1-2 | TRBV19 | CASSTSGTGLRGYTF
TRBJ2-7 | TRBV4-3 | CASSQGTSGTYEQYF
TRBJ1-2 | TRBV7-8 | CASSVDDSYGYTF
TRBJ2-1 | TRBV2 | CASSELAGAVNEQFF
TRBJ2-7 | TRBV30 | CAWSDRAGGDEQYF
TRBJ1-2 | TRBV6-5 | CASIKMDTPWISYTF
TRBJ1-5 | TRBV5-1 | CASSPQGAGQPQHF
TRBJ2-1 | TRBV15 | CATSRTVSGQNYNEQFF
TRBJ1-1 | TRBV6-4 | CASSKGQENTEAFF
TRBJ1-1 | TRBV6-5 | CAIAPDFTTEAFF
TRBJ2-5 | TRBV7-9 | CASSLQGVVQTQYF
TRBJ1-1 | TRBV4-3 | CASSSRTGTMNTEAFF
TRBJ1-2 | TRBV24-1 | CATSDRTGLGYTF
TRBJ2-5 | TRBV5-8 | CASSFRGGQETQYF
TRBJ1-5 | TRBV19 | CASRRTGVDQPQHF
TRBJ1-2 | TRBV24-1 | CATGTGLGYTF
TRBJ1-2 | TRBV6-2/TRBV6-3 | CASSPHTSTDGYGYTF
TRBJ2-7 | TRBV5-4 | CASSPGLAGGRIHEQYF
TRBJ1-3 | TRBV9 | CASSVAGPRNTIYF
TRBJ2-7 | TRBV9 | CASSVETSGKQYF
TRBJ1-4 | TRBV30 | CAWARRATNEKLFF
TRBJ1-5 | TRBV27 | CASSLAPEFNQPQHF
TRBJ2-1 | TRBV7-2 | CASSLEGLDYNEQFF
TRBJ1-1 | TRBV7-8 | CASSFGTVTEAFF
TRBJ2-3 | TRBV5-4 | CASSLGGRAADTQYF
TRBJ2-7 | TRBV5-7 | CASSLGWRKDSYEQYF